The subject of this entry is one TCR beta chain. Its antigen is still unknown. This sample was included in a study of cytomegalovirus exposure and HLA in healthy donors. Study at large: In an earlier analysis, 90 million to 130 million unique TCR beta sequences were found from some 180 million T cells. Study observations and caveats: In a later analysis, TCR beta V- and J-gene trimming was associated with a missense DCLRE1C variant.

The PCR employed 60 Vbeta primers together with 13 Jbeta primers. Sequenced by immunoSEQ multiplex PCR; TCRdb stores in-frame clones only, minus some. The sample shows 150,000 or so clones, approximately 82% of them seen only once. The clonotype originates from a man between 18 and 35 years old in good health and CMV-seropositive. The sample comprised PBMCs.

CDR3 protein: CASSRILKDTLSTGELFF. In DNA, the CDR3 is TGTGCCAGCAGCCGGATACTAAAGGACACTCTGTCCACCGGGGAGCTGTTTTTT. The chain joins TRBV21-1 to TRBJ2-2; TRBD1 is taken as the D call from the table, unchecked against the DNA. TRBV21-1 is described as a pseudogene. This CDR3 comprises 18 residues.